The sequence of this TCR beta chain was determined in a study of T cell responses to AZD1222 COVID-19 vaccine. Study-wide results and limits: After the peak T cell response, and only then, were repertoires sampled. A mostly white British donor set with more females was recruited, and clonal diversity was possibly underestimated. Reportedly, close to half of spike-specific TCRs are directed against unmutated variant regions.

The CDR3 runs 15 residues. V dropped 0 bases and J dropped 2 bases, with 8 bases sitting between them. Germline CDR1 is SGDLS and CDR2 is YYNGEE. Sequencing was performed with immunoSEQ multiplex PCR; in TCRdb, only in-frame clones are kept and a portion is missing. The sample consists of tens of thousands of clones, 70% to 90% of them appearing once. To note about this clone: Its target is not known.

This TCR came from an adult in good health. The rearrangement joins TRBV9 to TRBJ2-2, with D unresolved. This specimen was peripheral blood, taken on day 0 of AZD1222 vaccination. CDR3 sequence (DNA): TGTGCCAGCAGCGTAGGTTTAACAAACACCGGGGAGCTGTTTTTT. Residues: CASSVGLTNTGELFF.